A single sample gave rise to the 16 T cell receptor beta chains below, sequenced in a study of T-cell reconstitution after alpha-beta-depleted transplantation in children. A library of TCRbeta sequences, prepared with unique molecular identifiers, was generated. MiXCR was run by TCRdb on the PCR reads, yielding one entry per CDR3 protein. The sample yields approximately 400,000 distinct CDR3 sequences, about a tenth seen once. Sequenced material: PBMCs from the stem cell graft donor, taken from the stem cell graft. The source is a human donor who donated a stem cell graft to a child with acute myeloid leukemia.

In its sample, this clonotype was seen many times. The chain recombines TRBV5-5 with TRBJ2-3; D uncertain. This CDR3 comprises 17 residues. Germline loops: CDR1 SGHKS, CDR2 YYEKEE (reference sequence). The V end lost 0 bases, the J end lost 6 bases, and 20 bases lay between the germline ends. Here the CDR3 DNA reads TGTGCCAGCAGCTTGGCCGGACCCGCCGCACATATGGATACGCAGTATTTT. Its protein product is CASSLAGPAAHMDTQYF.

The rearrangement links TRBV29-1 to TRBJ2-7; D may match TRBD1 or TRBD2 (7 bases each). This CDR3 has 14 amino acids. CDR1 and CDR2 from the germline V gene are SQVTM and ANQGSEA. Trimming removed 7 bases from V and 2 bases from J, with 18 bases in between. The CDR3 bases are TGCAGCGCTGGAGGGGGCGCGGGAGCCTACGAGCAGTACTTC. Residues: CSAGGGAGAYEQYF.

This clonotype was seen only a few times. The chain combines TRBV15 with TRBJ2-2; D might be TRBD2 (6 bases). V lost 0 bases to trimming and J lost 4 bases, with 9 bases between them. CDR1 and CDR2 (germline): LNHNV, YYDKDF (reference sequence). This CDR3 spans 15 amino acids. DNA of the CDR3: TGTGCCACCAGCAGAGAGGGGACTTCCACCGGGGAGCTGTTTTTT. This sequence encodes CATSREGTSTGELFF.

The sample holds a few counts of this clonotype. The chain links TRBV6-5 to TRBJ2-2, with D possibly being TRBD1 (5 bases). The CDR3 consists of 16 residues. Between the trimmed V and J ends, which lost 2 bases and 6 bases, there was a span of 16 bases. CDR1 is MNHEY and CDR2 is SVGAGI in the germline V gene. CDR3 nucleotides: TGTGCCAGCAGTTACGAAGGCAGGGAAGGACCCGGGGAGCTGTTTTTT. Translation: CASSYEGREGPGELFF.

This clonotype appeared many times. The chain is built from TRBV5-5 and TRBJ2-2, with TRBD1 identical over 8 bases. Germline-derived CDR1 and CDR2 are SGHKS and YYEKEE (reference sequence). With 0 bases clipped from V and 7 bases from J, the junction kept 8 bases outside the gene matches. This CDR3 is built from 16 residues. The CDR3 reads CASSLATRTGYGELFF. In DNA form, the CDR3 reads TGTGCCAGCAGCTTGGCGACGAGGACAGGGTACGGGGAGCTGTTTTTT.

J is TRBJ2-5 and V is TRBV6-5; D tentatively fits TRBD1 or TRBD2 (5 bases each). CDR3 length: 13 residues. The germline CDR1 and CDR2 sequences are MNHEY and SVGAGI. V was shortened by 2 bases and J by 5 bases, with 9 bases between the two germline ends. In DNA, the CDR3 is TGTGCCAGCAGTTACCGCAGGGACGAGACCCAGTACTTC. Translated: CASSYRRDETQYF.

Here the CDR3 DNA reads TGTGCCAGCAGCGGACAGGGGCACACCGGGGAGCTGTTTTTT. This encodes CASSGQGHTGELFF. The chain couples TRBV11-3 to TRBJ2-2, with 9 nucleotides matching TRBD1. Trimming removed 5 bases from V and 3 bases from J; junction bases left unmatched: 1. The CDR3 is 14 residues long. CDR1 and CDR2 (germline): SGHNT, YENEEA.

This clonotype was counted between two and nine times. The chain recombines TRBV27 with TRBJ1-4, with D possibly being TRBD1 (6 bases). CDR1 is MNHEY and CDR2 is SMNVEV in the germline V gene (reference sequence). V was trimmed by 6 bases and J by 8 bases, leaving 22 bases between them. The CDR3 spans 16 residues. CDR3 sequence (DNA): TGTGCCAGCAGACGAGGGGGGTCGGTGCCAGGGGAAAAACTGTTTTTT. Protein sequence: CASRRGGSVPGEKLFF.

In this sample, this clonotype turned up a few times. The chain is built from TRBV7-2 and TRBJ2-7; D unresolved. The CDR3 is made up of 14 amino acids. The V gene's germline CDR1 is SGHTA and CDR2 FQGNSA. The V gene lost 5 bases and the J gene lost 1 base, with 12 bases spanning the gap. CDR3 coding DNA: TGTGCCAGCAGCGTAAGCACGGCTTCCTACGAGCAGTACGTC. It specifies CASSVSTASYEQYV.

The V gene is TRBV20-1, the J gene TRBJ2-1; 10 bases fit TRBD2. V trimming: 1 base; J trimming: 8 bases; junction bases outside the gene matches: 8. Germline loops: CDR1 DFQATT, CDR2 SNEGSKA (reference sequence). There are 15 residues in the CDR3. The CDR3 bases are TGCAGTGCTAGAGCTCGAGCGGGAGGGATCGATGAGCAGTTCTTC. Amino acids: CSARARAGGIDEQFF.

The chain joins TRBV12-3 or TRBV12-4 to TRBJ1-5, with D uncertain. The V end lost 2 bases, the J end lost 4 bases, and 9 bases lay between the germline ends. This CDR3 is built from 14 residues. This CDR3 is CASSLRPWNQPQHF. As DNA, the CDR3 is TGTGCCAGCAGTTTAAGGCCTTGGAATCAGCCCCAGCATTTT.

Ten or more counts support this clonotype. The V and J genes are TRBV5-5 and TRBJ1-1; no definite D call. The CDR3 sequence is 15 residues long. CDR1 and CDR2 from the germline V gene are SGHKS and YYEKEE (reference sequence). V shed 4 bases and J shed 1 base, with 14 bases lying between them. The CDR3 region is CASSLRVEGNTEAFF. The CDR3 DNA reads TGTGCCAGCAGCCTCCGGGTCGAAGGGAACACTGAAGCTTTCTTT.

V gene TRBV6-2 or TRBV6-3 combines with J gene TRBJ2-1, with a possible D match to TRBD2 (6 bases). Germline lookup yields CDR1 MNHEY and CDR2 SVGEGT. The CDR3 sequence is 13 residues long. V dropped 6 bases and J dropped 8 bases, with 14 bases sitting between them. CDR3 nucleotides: TGTGCCAGCAGGGGACTCCCTCAGGATGAGCAGTTCTTC. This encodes CASRGLPQDEQFF.

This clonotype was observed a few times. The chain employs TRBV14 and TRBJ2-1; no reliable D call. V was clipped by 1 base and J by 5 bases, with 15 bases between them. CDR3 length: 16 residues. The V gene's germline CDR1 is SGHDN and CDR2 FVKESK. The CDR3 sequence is CASSQVLSTLHNEQFF. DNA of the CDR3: TGTGCCAGCAGCCAAGTTCTTTCGACTCTACACAATGAGCAGTTCTTC.

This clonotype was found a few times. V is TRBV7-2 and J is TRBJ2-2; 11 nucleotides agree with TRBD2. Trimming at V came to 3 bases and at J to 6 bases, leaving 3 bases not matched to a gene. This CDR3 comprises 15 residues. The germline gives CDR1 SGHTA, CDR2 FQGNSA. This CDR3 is CASSFSGRAPGELFF. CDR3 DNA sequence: TGTGCCAGCAGCTTTAGCGGGAGGGCTCCCGGGGAGCTGTTTTTT. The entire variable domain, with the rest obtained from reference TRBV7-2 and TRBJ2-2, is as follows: GAGVSQSPSNKVTEKGKDVELRCDPISGHTALYWYRQSLGQGLEFLIYFQGNSAPDKSGLPSDRFSAERTGGSVSTLTIQRTQQEDSAVYLCASSFSGRAPGELFFGEGSRLTVL.

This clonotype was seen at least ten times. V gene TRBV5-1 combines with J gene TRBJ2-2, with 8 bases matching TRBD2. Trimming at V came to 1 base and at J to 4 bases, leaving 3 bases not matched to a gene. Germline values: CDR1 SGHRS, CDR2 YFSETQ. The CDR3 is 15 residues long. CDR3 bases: TGCGCCAGCAGCTTGAGCGGGGGAGGCACCGGGGAGCTGTTTTTT. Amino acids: CASSLSGGGTGELFF.